This note documents a single T cell receptor (beta chain) sequence. What it binds is not known. At one of its ends the junction is not consistent with the germline gene, which may arise from a read error. The germline V gene encodes CDR1 MDHEN and CDR2 SYDVKM. The length of the CDR3 is 11 residues. The sample belongs to a study of post-analysis software for immune sequencing data. Study context: Relapsing-remitting, secondary progressive and progressive-relapsing forms of multiple sclerosis all featured among disease courses.

Included in the TCR beta cDNA libraries were unique molecular identifiers. Via MiXCR, TCRdb re-called the PCR reads, giving one row per CDR3 protein. Seen here are hundreds of thousands of distinct CDR3 sequences, roughly 29% observed once, and the top ten hold approximately 0.55%. Broader study findings: Patients used several TRBV segments, including TRBV5-6, TRBV5-1 and TRBV20-1, more often than controls. Strong co-clustering by F measure was evident for samples that had been prepared in the same batch. Significantly lower normalized Chao1 diversity was seen in multiple sclerosis patients than in controls.

The V call is TRBV28, the J call TRBJ2-5; D unclear. The TCR comes from a girl aged 10 to 17 with multiple sclerosis. The specimen sequenced was blood. Here the CDR3 reads CAGRFQETQYF. CDR3 in DNA: TGTGCCGGCAGATTTCAAGAGACCCAGTACTTC.